Presented here are 4 T cell receptor beta chains from one specimen sequenced in a study of T cell clones after liver transplantation. Sequencing was performed with immunoSEQ multiplex PCR; in TCRdb, only in-frame clones are kept and a portion is missing. The table lists about 80,000 clones, about 82% of them singletons. Here the sequenced sample was CD4+ T cells from blood, taken almost 47 months after liver transplant. These receptors were obtained from a human patient who received a liver transplant. Some T cells could come from the graft donor.

The chain is built from TRBV10-2 and TRBJ2-1; D gene unclear. Germline V gene sequence: CDR1 WSHSY, CDR2 SAAADI. Trimming removed 6 bases from V and 0 bases from J, with 12 bases in between. The CDR3 is 15 amino acids. CDR3: CASSQSESSYNEQFF. The DNA of the CDR3 is TGCGCCAGCAGCCAATCGGAGAGCTCCTACAATGAGCAGTTCTTC.

This clone was detected only a few times. The chain links TRBV28 to TRBJ1-1; possible D gene TRBD1, 5 bases. V lost 10 bases to trimming and J lost 5 bases, with 23 bases between them. The CDR3 is 15 amino acids. Germline V gene data show CDR1 as MDHEN and CDR2 as SYDVKM. The DNA for the CDR3 is TGTGCCATCCTAGCGGGGGACTTCCGAACGACTGAAGCTTTCTTT. Amino acid sequence: CAILAGDFRTTEAFF.

The chain joins TRBV10-1 to TRBJ2-2; either TRBD1 or TRBD2 may fit D (5 bases each). V gave up 0 bases and J gave up 5 bases, with 22 bases separating them. The CDR3 is 19 amino acids. Germline CDR1 is WNHNN and CDR2 is SYGVQD (reference sequence). The DNA of the CDR3 is TGCGCCAGCAGTGAGTCGTTTGATGTCGGTAGGGACGGAACCGGGGAGCTGTTTTTT. As protein: CASSESFDVGRDGTGELFF.

The chain links TRBV6-5 to TRBJ1-4; the match to TRBD1 covers 9 bases. The CDR3 totals 14 residues. Germline V gives CDR1 MNHEY, CDR2 SVGAGI. With V trimmed by 5 bases and J by 5 bases, 3 bases remained unmatched. CDR3 residues: CASSRDRVNEKLFF. DNA of the CDR3: TGTGCCAGCAGTAGGGACAGGGTGAATGAAAAACTGTTTTTT.